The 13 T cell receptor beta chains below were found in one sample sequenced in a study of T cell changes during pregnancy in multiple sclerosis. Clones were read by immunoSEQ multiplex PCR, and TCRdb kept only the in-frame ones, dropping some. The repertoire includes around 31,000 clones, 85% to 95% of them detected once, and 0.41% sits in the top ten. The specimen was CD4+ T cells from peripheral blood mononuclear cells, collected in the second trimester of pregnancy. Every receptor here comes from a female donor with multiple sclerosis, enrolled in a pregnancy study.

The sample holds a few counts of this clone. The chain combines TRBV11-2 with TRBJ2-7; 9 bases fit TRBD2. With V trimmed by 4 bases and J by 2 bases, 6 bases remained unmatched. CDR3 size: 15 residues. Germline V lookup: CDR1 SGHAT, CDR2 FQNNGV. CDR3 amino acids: CASSYTTSGPYEQYF. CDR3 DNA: TGTGCCAGCAGCTATACGACTAGCGGACCCTACGAGCAGTACTTC.

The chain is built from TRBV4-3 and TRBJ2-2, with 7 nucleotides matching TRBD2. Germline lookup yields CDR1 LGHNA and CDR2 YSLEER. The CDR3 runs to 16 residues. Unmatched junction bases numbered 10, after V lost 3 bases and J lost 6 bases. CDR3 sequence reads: CASSHLGGSQAGELFF. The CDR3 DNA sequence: TGCGCCAGCAGCCATTTGGGGGGGTCCCAGGCCGGGGAGCTGTTTTTT.

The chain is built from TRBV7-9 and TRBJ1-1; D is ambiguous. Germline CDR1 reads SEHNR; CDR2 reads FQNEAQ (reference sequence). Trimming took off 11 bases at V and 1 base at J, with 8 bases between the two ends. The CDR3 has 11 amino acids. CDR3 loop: CADEGNTEAFF. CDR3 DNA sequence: TGTGCCGACGAGGGGAACACTGAAGCTTTCTTT. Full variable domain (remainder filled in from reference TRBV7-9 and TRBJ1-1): DTGVSQNPRHKITKRGQNVTFRCDPISEHNRLYWYRQTLGQGPEFLTYFQNEAQLEKSRLLSDRFSAERPKGSFSTLEIQRTEQGDSAMYLCADEGNTEAFFGQGTRLTVV.

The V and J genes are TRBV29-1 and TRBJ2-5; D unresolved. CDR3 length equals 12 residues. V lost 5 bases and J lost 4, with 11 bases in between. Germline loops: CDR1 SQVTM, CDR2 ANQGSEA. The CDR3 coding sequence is TGCAGCGTTAGAAAGACAACAGAGACCCAGTACTTC. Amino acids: CSVRKTTETQYF.

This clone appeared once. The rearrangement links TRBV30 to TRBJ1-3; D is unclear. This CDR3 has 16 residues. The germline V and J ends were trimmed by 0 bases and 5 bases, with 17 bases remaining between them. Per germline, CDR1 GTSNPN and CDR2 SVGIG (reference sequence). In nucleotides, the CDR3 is TGTGCCTGGAGTGTAAAGGGCAGCGGCTTAAGAAACACCATATATTTT. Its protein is CAWSVKGSGLRNTIYF.

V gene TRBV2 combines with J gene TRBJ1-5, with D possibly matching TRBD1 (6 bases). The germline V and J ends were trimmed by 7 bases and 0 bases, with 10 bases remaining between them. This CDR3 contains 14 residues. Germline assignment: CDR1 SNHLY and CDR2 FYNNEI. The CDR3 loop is CASNHRDSNQPQHF. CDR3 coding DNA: TGTGCCAGCAATCACAGGGATAGCAATCAGCCCCAGCATTTT.

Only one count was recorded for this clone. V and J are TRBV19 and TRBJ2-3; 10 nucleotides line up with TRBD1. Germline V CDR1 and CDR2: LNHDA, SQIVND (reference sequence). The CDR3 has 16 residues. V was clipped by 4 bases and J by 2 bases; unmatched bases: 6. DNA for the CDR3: TGTGCCAGTAGTACAACCGGGACAGGGGACACAGATACGCAGTATTTT. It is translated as CASSTTGTGDTDTQYF.

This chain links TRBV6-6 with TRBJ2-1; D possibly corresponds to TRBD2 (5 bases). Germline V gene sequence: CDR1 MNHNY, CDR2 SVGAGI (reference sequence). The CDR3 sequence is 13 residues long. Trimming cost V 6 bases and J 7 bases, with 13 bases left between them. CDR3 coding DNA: TGTGCCAGCAGGAGGCTAGCTCGGAATGAGCAGTTCTTC. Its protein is CASRRLARNEQFF.

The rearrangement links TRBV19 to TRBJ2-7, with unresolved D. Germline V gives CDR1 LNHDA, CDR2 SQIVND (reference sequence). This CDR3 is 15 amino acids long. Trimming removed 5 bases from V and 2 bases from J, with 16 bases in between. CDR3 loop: CASSSPGRPTYEQYF. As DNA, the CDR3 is TGTGCCAGTAGTTCCCCCGGCAGGCCTACCTACGAGCAGTACTTC.

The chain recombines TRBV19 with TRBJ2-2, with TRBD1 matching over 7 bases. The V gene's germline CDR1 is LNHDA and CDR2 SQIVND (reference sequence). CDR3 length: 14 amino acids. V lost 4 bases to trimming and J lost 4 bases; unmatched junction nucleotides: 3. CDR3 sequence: CASSKQGTTGELFF. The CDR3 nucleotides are TGTGCCAGTAGTAAACAGGGGACCACCGGGGAGCTGTTTTTT.

CDR3 nucleotide sequence: TGTGCCAGCAGCTGGGGGACTCCAACTAATGAAAAACTGTTTTTT. It codes for CASSWGTPTNEKLFF. V gene TRBV6-5 combines with J gene TRBJ1-4, with D possibly TRBD1 on 5 matching bases. From germline, CDR1 is MNHEY and CDR2 SVGAGI. The CDR3 spans 15 residues. Trimming pared 6 bases from V and 0 bases from J, leaving 11 bases between.

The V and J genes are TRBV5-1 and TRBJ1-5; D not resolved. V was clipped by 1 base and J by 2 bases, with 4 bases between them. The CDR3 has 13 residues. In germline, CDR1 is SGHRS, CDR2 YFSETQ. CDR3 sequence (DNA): TGCGCCAGCAGCTTGAGCGGCAATCAGCCCCAGCATTTT. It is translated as CASSLSGNQPQHF.

The CDR3 DNA is TGTGCCAGTAAGGGGGCCTTGTTTCATCAGCCCCAGCATTTT. Amino acid sequence: CASKGALFHQPQHF. The chain couples TRBV19 to TRBJ1-5; 7 bases line up with TRBD1. V gave up 7 bases and J gave up 5 bases; unmatched junction bases: 8. The CDR3 length is 14 residues. Germline values: CDR1 LNHDA, CDR2 SQIVND (reference sequence).